This T cell receptor beta chain was sequenced during a study of blood T cell repertoires in COVID-19. This clone has just one count. Clones were sequenced by immunoSEQ multiplex PCR, and TCRdb holds only the in-frame ones, with some missing. Of 91,000 or so clones listed, 85% to 90% are singletons. This sequence originates from a human donor in a cohort sampled during active COVID-19. Sequencing was done on a sample of peripheral blood.

In nucleotides, the CDR3 is TGCACCAGCAGCCCTAAGCTACAGGATAGCAATCAGCCCCAGCATTTT. It yields the protein CTSSPKLQDSNQPQHF. The rearrangement links TRBV1 to TRBJ1-5; the DNA was not used to check the table's D call, TRBD1. TRBV1 is a pseudogene segment. The CDR3 length is 16 residues.